The rows below give T cell receptor beta chains drawn from one sample of a study of blood T cell repertoires in COVID-19. TCRdb's table, derived via immunoSEQ multiplex PCR, lists solely in-frame clones and lacks some. The data show some 200,000 clones, more than 65% seen once. The specimen was peripheral blood. The receptor source for this set is a woman between 25 and 40 years old who had recovered from COVID-19. The CDR3 runs from the conserved cysteine through the conserved F or W. D genes are given only for firm matches. For some rows the clone size is stated as once, few or many, or as a class when expanded; others skip it.

j_call clone_size cdr3_length v_call d_call cdr3_aa cdr3_nt
TRBJ1-2 - 10 TRBV25-1 - CASSYYGYTF TGTGCCAGCAGTTATTATGGCTACACCTTC
TRBJ1-1 - 12 TRBV4-1 - CASSLRGTEAFF TGCGCCAGCAGCCTTCGGGGCACTGAAGCTTTCTTT
TRBJ2-3 - 14 TRBV28 - CASSSSRGTDTQYF TGTGCCAGCAGTTCATCCCGAGGCACAGATACGCAGTATTTT
TRBJ2-2 - 16 TRBV5-4 TRBD2 CASEAWGGANTGELFF TGTGCCAGTGAAGCGTGGGGGGGTGCGAACACCGGGGAGCTGTTTTTT
TRBJ1-4 once 16 TRBV5-5 TRBD1 CASSLNPGQYNEKLFF TGTGCCAGCAGCTTAAATCCGGGACAGTATAATGAAAAACTGTTTTTT
TRBJ2-7 - 14 TRBV28 - CASSLTGSFYEQYF TGTGCCAGCAGTTTAACTGGGAGCTTCTACGAGCAGTACTTC
TRBJ2-3 - 17 TRBV4-1 TRBD2 CASSQDPSGASTDTQYF TGCGCCAGCAGCCAAGATCCCAGCGGGGCTAGCACAGATACGCAGTATTTT
TRBJ1-5 - 16 TRBV5-8 - CASSPREGLRVQPQHF TGTGCCAGCAGCCCGCGGGAGGGACTCAGGGTTCAGCCCCAGCATTTT
TRBJ1-4 - 14 TRBV19 TRBD1 CASRDRGRGEKLFF TGTGCCAGCAGGGACAGGGGGCGAGGAGAAAAACTGTTTTTT
TRBJ2-2 few 15 TRBV10-1 TRBD1 CASSPGQGGTGELFF TGCGCCAGCAGTCCGGGACAGGGGGGCACCGGGGAGCTGTTTTTT
TRBJ1-3 - 15 TRBV7-2 TRBD1 CASSYRTGSGNTIYF TGTGCCAGCAGCTATAGGACAGGCTCTGGAAACACCATATATTTT
TRBJ2-5 - 15 TRBV10-2 - CASSDSGAAQETQYF TGCGCCAGCAGTGACAGCGGAGCCGCCCAAGAGACCCAGTACTTC
TRBJ2-6 - 14 TRBV5-1 - CASTELSGANVLTF TGCGCCAGCACCGAACTCTCTGGGGCCAACGTCCTGACTTTC
TRBJ1-1 - 16 TRBV28 TRBD1 CASSLQPGQVLNEAFF TGTGCCAGCAGTCTTCAACCGGGACAGGTCCTAAATGAAGCTTTCTTT
TRBJ2-1 - 15 TRBV5-1 TRBD2 CASSLNGRLAGGQFF TGCGCCAGCAGTTTGAATGGCAGGCTAGCGGGAGGGCAGTTCTTC
TRBJ2-7 - 11 TRBV28 - CASSLYYEQYF TGTGCCAGCAGTTTGTACTACGAGCAGTACTTC
TRBJ1-6 once 15 TRBV4-1 - CASSEQPEDNSPLHF TGCGCCAGCAGCGAGCAGCCAGAGGATAATTCACCCCTCCACTTT